The 21 T cell receptor beta chains given below trace back to one sample, sequenced in a study of cytomegalovirus exposure and HLA in healthy donors. 13 Jbeta primers and 60 Vbeta primers were used for the PCR. Profiling relied on immunoSEQ multiplex PCR, and the TCRdb table lists in-frame clones only, not all of them. Among 200,000 to 250,000 clones listed, 85% to 90% were seen once. Sequencing input: PBMCs. The receptors shown here come from a human donor in good health.

The J gene is TRBJ2-3, the V gene TRBV5-1; no clear D. Germline V gene sequence: CDR1 SGHRS, CDR2 YFSETQ. Trimming took 7 bases from V and 3 from J, leaving 9 bases between them. The CDR3 contains 12 residues. CDR3 sequence reads: CASYLITDTQYF. The CDR3 DNA follows: TGCGCCAGCTACTTAATAACAGATACGCAGTATTTT.

The rearrangement joins TRBV5-1 to TRBJ2-7, with TRBD2 matching over 9 bases. Trimming took 4 bases from V and 3 from J; bases not matched to a gene: 14. The CDR3 has 17 residues. Germline-derived CDR1 and CDR2 are SGHRS and YFSETQ. CDR3 sequence (DNA): TGCGCCAGCAGCCTTGGGACTAGCCCGACCACAGACTACGAGCAGTACTTC. Protein: CASSLGTSPTTDYEQYF.

The chain couples TRBV9 to TRBJ2-1; D possibly corresponds to TRBD2 (5 bases). CDR1 and CDR2 from the germline V gene are SGDLS and YYNGEE. Trimming left V 3 bases short and J 9 bases short, with 19 bases between. This CDR3 is built from 15 residues. The CDR3 nucleotides are TGTGCCAGCAGCGCACGAGCTGGGAGCAGTGGTGAGCAGTTCTTC. Translating it yields CASSARAGSSGEQFF.

This chain uses TRBV12-2 with TRBJ2-7; the table's D call of TRBD2 was not tested on the DNA. TRBV12-2 is a recognized pseudogene. The length of the CDR3 is 17 residues. CDR3 coding DNA: TGTGCAAGTCGCTTAGGGCTAGCGCTCTACCCAGGATCCGAGCAGTACTTC. This sequence encodes CASRLGLALYPGSEQYF.

This chain uses TRBV28 with TRBJ2-3, with 8 nucleotides matching TRBD1. Trimming took 3 bases from V and 3 from J; bases not matched to a gene: 5. Germline V gives CDR1 MDHEN, CDR2 SYDVKM. The CDR3 is 15 amino acids. The CDR3 loop reads CASSFPGTGTDTQYF. The CDR3, as DNA: TGTGCCAGCAGTTTTCCCGGGACAGGAACAGATACGCAGTATTTT.

The chain uses TRBV6-1 and TRBJ1-6; 7 positions agree with TRBD1. CDR3 length: 16 amino acids. Germline V gene data show CDR1 as MNHNS and CDR2 as SASEGT. With V trimmed by 4 bases and J by 3 bases, 6 bases remained unmatched. The DNA of the CDR3 is TGTGCCAGCAGTGCTGTGGGACAGCTCTATAATTCACCCCTCCACTTT. Translated: CASSAVGQLYNSPLHF.

The V gene is TRBV13, the J gene TRBJ2-7; the D gene is possibly TRBD2 (6 bases). CDR1 and CDR2 from the germline V gene are PRHDT and FYEKMQ (reference sequence). This CDR3 region has 13 residues. Trimming pared 5 bases from V and 2 bases from J, leaving 10 bases between. The CDR3 nucleotides are TGTGCCAGCAGCCGGGGGACCCCCTACGAGCAGTACTTC. Translating gives CASSRGTPYEQYF.

The CDR3 here is CASSVGQGTYEQYF. CDR3 coding DNA: TGTGCCAGCAGCGTAGGACAGGGGACCTACGAGCAGTACTTC. J is TRBJ2-5 and V is TRBV9, with 8 bases lining up with TRBD1. The end of the DNA fits TRBJ2-7 better, so the J call may be wrong. The CDR3 contains 14 residues. Germline loops: CDR1 SGDLS, CDR2 YYNGEE.

This clone was counted a single time. The chain links TRBV19 to TRBJ2-2, with 7 bases fitting TRBD1. The CDR3 consists of 15 residues. Germline loops: CDR1 LNHDA, CDR2 SQIVND (reference sequence). The J segment lost 1 base and the V segment lost 7 bases, leaving 6 bases of the junction unmatched. As DNA, the CDR3 is TGTGCCAGTACCTCCGGGACAGTGAACACCGGGGAGCTGTTTTTT. It yields the protein CASTSGTVNTGELFF.

V gene TRBV7-9 combines with J gene TRBJ2-1; tentative D call: TRBD1 (6 bases). Germline V CDR1 and CDR2: SEHNR, FQNEAQ (reference sequence). This CDR3 has 14 residues. With 7 bases removed from V and 9 bases from J, the gap between germline ends came to 19 bases. The CDR3 loop reads CASIPLTGSGEQFF. The CDR3 DNA reads TGTGCCAGCATCCCACTTACAGGGAGTGGTGAGCAGTTCTTC. The entire variable domain, with the rest obtained from reference TRBV7-9 and TRBJ2-1, is as follows: DTGVSQNPRHKITKRGQNVTFRCDPISEHNRLYWYRQTLGQGPEFLTYFQNEAQLEKSRLLSDRFSAERPKGSFSTLEIQRTEQGDSAMYLCASIPLTGSGEQFFGPGTRLTVL.

The gene calls are TRBV7-6 and TRBJ2-7, with 9 bases lining up with TRBD2. Germline CDR1 is SGHVS and CDR2 is FNYEAQ. Trimming cost V 8 bases and J 3 bases; bases outside gene matches: 8. The CDR3 length is 14 residues. The CDR3 sequence is CASRGREGHYEQYF. The CDR3 DNA reads as TGTGCCAGCCGGGGGCGGGAGGGCCACTACGAGCAGTACTTC.

The chain has TRBV11-3 and TRBJ2-1; 7 bases line up with TRBD2. Germline V lookup: CDR1 SGHNT, CDR2 YENEEA. Unmatched junction bases numbered 9, after V lost 0 bases and J lost 4 bases. The CDR3 spans 17 residues. CDR3 DNA sequence: TGTGCCAGCAGCTTAGATGCCCTAGCGGCACCATACAATGAGCAGTTCTTC. This sequence encodes CASSLDALAAPYNEQFF.

The V gene is TRBV2, the J gene TRBJ2-7; tentatively, D is TRBD1 (5 bases). Trimming took off 6 bases at V and 4 bases at J, with 7 bases between the two ends. This CDR3 is built from 11 residues. The germline V gene encodes CDR1 SNHLY and CDR2 FYNNEI. The chain's CDR3 is CASRTAYEQYF. The CDR3 DNA reads TGTGCCAGCAGGACAGCTTACGAGCAGTACTTC.

J is TRBJ2-3 and V is TRBV10-1; tentatively, D is TRBD2 (6 bases). The germline V and J ends were trimmed by 8 bases and 6 bases, with 15 bases remaining between them. Germline V gene data show CDR1 as WNHNN and CDR2 as SYGVQD (reference sequence). CDR3 length: 13 amino acids. CDR3 nucleotides: TGCGCCAGCGGGGGGTATGGATCGGATACGCAGTATTTT. Its protein is CASGGYGSDTQYF.

With respect to this clone: Relative to the germline gene, one junction end is altered; a read error may explain this. The CDR3 bases are TGTGCCATCAGGGGGACCGGGACAGGGCCCCGGGAGCAGTGCTTC. This sequence encodes CAIRGTGTGPREQCF. The rearrangement links TRBV10-3 to TRBJ2-7, with TRBD1 matching over 9 bases. The CDR3 is 15 amino acids. The germline V gene encodes CDR1 ENHRY and CDR2 SYGVKD.

The V gene is TRBV23-1, the J gene TRBJ2-7; 8 nucleotides agree with TRBD1. TRBV23-1 falls under the ORF class, with uncertain function. This CDR3 is built from 14 residues. The junction had 10 bases not matched to a gene; V was cut back by 9 bases and J by 3 bases. The CDR3 sequence: CARCRGRHGYEQYF. The CDR3 region has the DNA TGCGCCAGGTGCAGGGGGCGGCACGGCTACGAGCAGTACTTC.

This chain uses TRBV5-6 with TRBJ2-7; no clear D. V shed 4 bases and J shed 0 bases, with 14 bases lying between them. CDR1 and CDR2 (germline): SGHDT, YYEEEE. The CDR3 extends over 15 amino acids. The CDR3 reads CASSARGLSSYEQYF. CDR3 DNA: TGTGCCAGCAGCGCGCGCGGCCTCAGCTCCTACGAGCAGTACTTC.

The chain carries TRBV7-2 and TRBJ2-7; 9 bases align to TRBD2. The CDR3 is 14 residues long. The germline gives CDR1 SGHTA, CDR2 FQGNSA. V trimming: 5 bases; J trimming: 3 bases; junction bases outside the gene matches: 5. The CDR3 DNA is TGTGCCAGCAGCCAGACTAGCGGAAACTACGAGCAGTACTTC. The encoded protein is CASSQTSGNYEQYF.

This chain connects TRBV7-2 to TRBJ1-5, with 8 bases that match TRBD1. The CDR3 sequence is 15 residues long. Germline values: CDR1 SGHTA, CDR2 FQGNSA. The trim removed 1 base at V and 6 bases at J, leaving 5 bases unmatched. CDR3: CASSLDGQGAQPQHF. CDR3 bases: TGTGCCAGCAGCTTAGATGGTCAGGGGGCTCAGCCCCAGCATTTT.

V is TRBV27 and J is TRBJ2-7; 7 bases map to TRBD2. The V gene end was trimmed by 5 bases and the J gene end by 1 base; junction bases not matched to a gene: 5. This CDR3 has 14 residues. Germline V gives CDR1 MNHEY, CDR2 SMNVEV (reference sequence). This CDR3 reads CASSPGLPSYEQYF. CDR3 nucleotide sequence: TGTGCCAGCAGTCCGGGACTACCATCCTACGAGCAGTACTTC.

This clone was counted a single time. The chain has TRBV15 and TRBJ2-7, with 12 nucleotides matching TRBD2. CDR1 LNHNV and CDR2 YYDKDF come from the germline V gene (reference sequence). The CDR3 has 15 residues. Trimming at V came to 3 bases and at J to 6 bases, leaving 6 bases not matched to a gene. CDR3: CATSSASGRAVEQYF. The CDR3 DNA reads TGTGCCACCAGCAGTGCTAGCGGGAGGGCCGTCGAGCAGTACTTC.